What follows describes a single TCR beta chain. Its antigen is as yet unknown. Trimming at V came to 6 bases and at J to 6 bases, leaving 6 bases not matched to a gene. The length of the CDR3 is 14 residues. Per the germline V gene, CDR1 is MRHNA and CDR2 is SNTAGT. The data stem from a study of OX40 agonist ivuxolimab in advanced cancers. Study-wide background: Patients were treated with ivuxolimab, an agonistic anti-OX40 (CD134) antibody.

Broader study findings: With doses of 0.1 to 3.0 mg/kg, CD4+ and CD8+ blood T cells had undergone clonal expansion by week 6. Expansion of clones was among the lowest in partial responders at 0.1-3.0 mg/kg.

Some clones are missing from TCRdb's copy, which holds only in-frame ones; the method was immunoSEQ multiplex PCR. This table holds some 83,000 clones, 80% to 90% found once. The source material was CD4+ or CD8+ T cells sorted from blood, sampled in a trial of the OX40 agonist ivuxolimab. The chain joins TRBV6-4 to TRBJ2-2; 8 bases line up with TRBD2. The TCR sequence derives from an adult with an advanced solid tumor such as melanoma, head and neck, liver or kidney cancer. CDR3 sequence (DNA): TGTGCCAGCAGGCGCCGGGAGGGGGCCGGGGAGCTGTTTTTT. Translating it yields CASRRREGAGELFF.